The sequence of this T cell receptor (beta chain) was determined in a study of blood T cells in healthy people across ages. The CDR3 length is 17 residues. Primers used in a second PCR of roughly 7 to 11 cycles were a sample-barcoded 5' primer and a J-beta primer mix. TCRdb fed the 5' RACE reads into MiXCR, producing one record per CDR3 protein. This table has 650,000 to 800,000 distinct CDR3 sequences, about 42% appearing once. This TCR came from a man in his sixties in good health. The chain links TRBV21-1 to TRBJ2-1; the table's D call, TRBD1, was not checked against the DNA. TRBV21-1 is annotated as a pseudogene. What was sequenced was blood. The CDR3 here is CASNIQIYRGPYNEQFF. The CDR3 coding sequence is TGTGCCAGCAACATACAAATTTACAGGGGGCCCTACAATGAGCAGTTCTTC.